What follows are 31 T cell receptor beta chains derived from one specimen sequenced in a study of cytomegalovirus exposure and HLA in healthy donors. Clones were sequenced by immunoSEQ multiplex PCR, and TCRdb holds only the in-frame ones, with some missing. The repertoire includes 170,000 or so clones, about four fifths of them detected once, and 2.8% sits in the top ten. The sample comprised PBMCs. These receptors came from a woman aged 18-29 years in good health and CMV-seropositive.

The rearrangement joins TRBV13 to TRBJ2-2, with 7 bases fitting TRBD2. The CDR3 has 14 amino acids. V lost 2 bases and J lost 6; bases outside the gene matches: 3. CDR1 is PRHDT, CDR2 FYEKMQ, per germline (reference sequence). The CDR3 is CASSLQRGPGELFF. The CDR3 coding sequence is TGTGCCAGCAGCTTACAGCGGGGCCCCGGGGAGCTGTTTTTT.

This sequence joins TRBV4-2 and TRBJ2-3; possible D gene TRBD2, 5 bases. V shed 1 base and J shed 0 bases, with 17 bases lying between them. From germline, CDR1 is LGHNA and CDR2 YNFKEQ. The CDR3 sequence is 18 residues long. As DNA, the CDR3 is TGTGCCAGCAGCCAAGGTAGTCTGACTACAGTTAGCACAGATACGCAGTATTTT. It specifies CASSQGSLTTVSTDTQYF.

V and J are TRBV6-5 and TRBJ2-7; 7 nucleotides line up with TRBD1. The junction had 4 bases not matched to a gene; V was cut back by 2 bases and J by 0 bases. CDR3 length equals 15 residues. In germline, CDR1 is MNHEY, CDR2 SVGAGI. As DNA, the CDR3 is TGTGCCAGCAGTTACCAGGGACAGAGCTCCTACGAGCAGTACTTC. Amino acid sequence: CASSYQGQSSYEQYF.

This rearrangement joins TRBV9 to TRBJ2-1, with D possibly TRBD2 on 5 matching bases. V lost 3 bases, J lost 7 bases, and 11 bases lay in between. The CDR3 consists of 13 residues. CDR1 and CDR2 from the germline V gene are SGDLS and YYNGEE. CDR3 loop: CASSARGLNEQFF. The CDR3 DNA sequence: TGTGCCAGCAGCGCACGAGGGTTGAATGAGCAGTTCTTC.

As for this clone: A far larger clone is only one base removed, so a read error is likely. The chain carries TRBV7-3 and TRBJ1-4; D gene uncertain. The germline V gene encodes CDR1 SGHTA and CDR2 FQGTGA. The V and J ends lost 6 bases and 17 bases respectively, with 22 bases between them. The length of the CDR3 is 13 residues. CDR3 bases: TGTGCCAGCAGTGTTGGGTACCGGGAATTCCTCTTTTTT. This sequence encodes CASSVGYREFLFF.

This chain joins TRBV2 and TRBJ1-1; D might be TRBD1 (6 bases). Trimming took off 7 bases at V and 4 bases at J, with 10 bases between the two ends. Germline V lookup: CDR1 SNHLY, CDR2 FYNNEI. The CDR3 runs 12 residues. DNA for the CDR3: TGTGCCAGCATAGACAGGCCCACTGAAGCTTTCTTT. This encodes CASIDRPTEAFF.

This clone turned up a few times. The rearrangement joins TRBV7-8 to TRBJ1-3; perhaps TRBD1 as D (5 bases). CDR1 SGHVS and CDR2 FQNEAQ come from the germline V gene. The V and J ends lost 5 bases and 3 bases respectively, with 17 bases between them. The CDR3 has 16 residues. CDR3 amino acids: CASSPKRVDSGNTIYF. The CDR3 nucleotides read TGTGCCAGCAGCCCCAAAAGGGTCGACAGTGGAAACACCATATATTTT.

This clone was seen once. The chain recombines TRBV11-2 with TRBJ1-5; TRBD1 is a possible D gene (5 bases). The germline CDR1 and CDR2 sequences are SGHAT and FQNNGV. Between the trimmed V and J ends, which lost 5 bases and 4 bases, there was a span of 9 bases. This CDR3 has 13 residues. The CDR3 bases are TGTGCCAGCAGCCCGGGGGAGAATCAGCCCCAGCATTTT. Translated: CASSPGENQPQHF.

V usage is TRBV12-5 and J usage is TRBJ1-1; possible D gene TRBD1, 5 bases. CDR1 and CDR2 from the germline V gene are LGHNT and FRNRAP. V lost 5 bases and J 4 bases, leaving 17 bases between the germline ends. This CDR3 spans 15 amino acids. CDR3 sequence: CASGPGGVMGTEAFF. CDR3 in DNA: TGTGCTAGTGGTCCGGGGGGGGTAATGGGCACTGAAGCTTTCTTT. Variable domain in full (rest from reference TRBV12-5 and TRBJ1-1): DARVTQTPRHKVTEMGQEVTMRCQPILGHNTVFWYRQTMMQGLELLAYFRNRAPLDDSGMPKDRFSAEMPDATLATLKIQPSEPRDSAVYFCASGPGGVMGTEAFFGQGTRLTVV.

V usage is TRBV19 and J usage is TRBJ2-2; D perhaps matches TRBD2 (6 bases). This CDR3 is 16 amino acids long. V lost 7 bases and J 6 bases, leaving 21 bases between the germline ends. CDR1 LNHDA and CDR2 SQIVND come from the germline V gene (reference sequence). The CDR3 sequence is CASIRTWGSGAGELFF. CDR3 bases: TGTGCCAGTATCCGAACGTGGGGTTCGGGAGCCGGGGAGCTGTTTTTT.

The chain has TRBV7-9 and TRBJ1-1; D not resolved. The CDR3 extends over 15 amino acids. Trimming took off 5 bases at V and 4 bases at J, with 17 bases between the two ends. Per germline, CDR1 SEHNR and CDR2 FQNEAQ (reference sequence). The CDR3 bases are TGTGCCAGCAGCCCCCCTTCATACAGTTTCACTGAAGCTTTCTTT. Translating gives CASSPPSYSFTEAFF. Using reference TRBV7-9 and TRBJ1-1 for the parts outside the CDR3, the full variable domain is DTGVSQNPRHKITKRGQNVTFRCDPISEHNRLYWYRQTLGQGPEFLTYFQNEAQLEKSRLLSDRFSAERPKGSFSTLEIQRTEQGDSAMYLCASSPPSYSFTEAFFGQGTRLTVV.

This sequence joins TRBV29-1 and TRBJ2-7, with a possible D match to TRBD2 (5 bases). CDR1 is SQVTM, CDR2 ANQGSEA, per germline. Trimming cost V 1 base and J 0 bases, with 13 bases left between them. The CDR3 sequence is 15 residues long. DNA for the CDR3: TGCAGCGTTGAAGGGACCGGGAAGAGCTCCTACGAGCAGTACTTC. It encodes CSVEGTGKSSYEQYF.

The CDR3 bases are TGTGCCAGCAGTGAATCCGGGACAGGGAATGAAAAACTGTTTTTT. Encoded protein: CASSESGTGNEKLFF. The genes are TRBV25-1 and TRBJ1-4, with TRBD1 matching 9 bases. J lost 5 bases, V lost 1 base, and 2 bases had no gene match. Germline values: CDR1 MGHDK, CDR2 SYGVNS. The CDR3 is 15 residues long.

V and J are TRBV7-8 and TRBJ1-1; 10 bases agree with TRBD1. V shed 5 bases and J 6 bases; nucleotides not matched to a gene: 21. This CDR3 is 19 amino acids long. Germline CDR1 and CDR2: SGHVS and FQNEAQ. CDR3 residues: CASSTDRGLGQFPKPEAFF. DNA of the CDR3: TGTGCCAGCAGCACCGACAGGGGGCTTGGTCAGTTTCCTAAACCTGAAGCTTTCTTT. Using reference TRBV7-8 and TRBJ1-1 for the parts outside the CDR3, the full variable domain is GAGVSQSPRYKVAKRGQDVALRCDPISGHVSLFWYQQALGQGPEFLTYFQNEAQLDKSGLPSDRFFAERPEGSVSTLKIQRTQQEDSAVYLCASSTDRGLGQFPKPEAFFGQGTRLTVV.

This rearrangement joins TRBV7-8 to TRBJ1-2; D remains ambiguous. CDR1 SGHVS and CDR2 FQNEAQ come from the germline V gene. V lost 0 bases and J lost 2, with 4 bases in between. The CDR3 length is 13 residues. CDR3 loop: CASSLAGNYGYTF. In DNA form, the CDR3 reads TGTGCCAGCAGCTTAGCCGGGAACTATGGCTACACCTTC.

The CDR3 DNA follows: TGTGCCAGTAGTATGGAGTTTTCGCCTTCTGGAAACACCATATATTTT. Translation: CASSMEFSPSGNTIYF. The chain carries TRBV19 and TRBJ1-3; D ambiguous. Per germline, CDR1 LNHDA and CDR2 SQIVND (reference sequence). The CDR3 has 16 amino acids. V lost 3 bases, J lost 1 base, and 13 bases lay in between.

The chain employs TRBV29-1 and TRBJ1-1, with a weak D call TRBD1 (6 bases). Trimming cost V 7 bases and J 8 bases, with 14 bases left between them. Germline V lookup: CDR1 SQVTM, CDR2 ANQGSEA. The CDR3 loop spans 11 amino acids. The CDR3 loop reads CSGGGGPEAFF. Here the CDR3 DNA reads TGCAGCGGAGGGGGGGGACCCGAAGCTTTCTTT.

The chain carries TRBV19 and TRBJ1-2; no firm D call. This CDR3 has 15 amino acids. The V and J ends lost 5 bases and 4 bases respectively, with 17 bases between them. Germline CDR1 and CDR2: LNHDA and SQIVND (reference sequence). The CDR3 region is CASSLTHQVPYGYTF. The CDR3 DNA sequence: TGTGCCAGTAGTCTCACGCACCAGGTTCCCTATGGCTACACCTTC.

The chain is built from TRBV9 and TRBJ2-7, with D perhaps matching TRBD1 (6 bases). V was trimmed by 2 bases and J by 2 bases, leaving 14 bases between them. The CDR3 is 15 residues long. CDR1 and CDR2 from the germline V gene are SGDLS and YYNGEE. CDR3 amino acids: CASSVAGTPAYEQYF. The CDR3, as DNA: TGTGCCAGCAGCGTTGCCGGGACACCCGCCTACGAGCAGTACTTC.

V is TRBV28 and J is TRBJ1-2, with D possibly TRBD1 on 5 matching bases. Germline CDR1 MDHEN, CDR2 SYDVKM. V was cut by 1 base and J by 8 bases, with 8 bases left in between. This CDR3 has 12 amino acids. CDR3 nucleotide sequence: TGTGCCAGCAGTTTATTAGGGGAAGGCTACACCTTC. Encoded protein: CASSLLGEGYTF.

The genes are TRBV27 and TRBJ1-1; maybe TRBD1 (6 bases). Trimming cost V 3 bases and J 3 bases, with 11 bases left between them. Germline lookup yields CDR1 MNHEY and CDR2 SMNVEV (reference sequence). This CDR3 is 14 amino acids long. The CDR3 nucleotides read TGTGCCAGCAGTTTTAGGCAGGGGTACACTGAAGCTTTCTTT. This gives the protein CASSFRQGYTEAFF.

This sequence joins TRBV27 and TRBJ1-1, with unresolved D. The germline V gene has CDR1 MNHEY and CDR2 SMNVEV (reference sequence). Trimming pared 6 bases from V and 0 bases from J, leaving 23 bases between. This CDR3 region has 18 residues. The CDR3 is CASRTKLLGIDMNTEAFF. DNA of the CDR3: TGTGCCAGCAGGACAAAGCTCCTCGGGATCGATATGAACACTGAAGCTTTCTTT.

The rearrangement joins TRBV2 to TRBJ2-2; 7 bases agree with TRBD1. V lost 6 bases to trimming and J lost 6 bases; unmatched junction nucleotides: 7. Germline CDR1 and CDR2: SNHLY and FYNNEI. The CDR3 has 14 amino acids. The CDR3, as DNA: TGTGCCAGCAGCCAAGAGGGGGCGTCCGGGGAGCTGTTTTTT. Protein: CASSQEGASGELFF.

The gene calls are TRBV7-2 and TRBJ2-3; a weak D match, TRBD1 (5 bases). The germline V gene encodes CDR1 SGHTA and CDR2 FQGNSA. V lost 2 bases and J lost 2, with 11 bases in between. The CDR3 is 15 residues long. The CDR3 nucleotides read TGTGCCAGCAGCTTATCGTCAGGGTTCACAGATACGCAGTATTTT. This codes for CASSLSSGFTDTQYF.

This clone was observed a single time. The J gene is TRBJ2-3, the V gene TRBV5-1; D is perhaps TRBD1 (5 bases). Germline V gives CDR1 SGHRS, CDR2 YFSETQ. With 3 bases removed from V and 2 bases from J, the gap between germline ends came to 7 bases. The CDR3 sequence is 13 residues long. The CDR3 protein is CASSSDNTDTQYF. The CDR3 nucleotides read TGCGCCAGCAGCTCGGACAACACAGATACGCAGTATTTT.

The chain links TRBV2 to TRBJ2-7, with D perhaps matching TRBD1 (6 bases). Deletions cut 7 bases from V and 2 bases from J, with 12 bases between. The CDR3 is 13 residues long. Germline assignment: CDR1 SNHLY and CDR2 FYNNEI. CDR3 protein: CASKGDGPYEQYF. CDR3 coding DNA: TGTGCCAGCAAGGGGGACGGCCCCTACGAGCAGTACTTC.

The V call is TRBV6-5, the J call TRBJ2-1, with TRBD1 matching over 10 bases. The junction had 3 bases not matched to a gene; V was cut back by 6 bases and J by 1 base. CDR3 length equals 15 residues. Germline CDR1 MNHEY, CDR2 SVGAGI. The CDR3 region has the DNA TGTGCCAGCAGCCCGGGACAGGGGTCCTACAATGAGCAGTTCTTC. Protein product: CASSPGQGSYNEQFF.

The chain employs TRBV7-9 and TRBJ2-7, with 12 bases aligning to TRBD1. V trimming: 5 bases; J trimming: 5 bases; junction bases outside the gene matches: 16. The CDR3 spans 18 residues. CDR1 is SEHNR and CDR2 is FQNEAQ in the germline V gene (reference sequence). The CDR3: CASSGPGKWDRGLHEQYF. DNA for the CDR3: TGTGCCAGCAGCGGACCCGGGAAGTGGGACAGGGGGCTCCACGAGCAGTACTTC.

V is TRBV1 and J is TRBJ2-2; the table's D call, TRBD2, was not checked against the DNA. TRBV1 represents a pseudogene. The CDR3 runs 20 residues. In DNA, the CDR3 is TGCACCAGCAGCCAAGGTAAGGGACTAGCGGGGGGGCCTTACACCGGGGAGCTGTTTTTT. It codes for CTSSQGKGLAGGPYTGELFF.

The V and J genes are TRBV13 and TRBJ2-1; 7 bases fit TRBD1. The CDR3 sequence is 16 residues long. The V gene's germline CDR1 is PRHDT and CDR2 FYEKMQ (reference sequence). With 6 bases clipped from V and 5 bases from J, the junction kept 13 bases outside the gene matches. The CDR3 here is CASSTLGTANNNEQFF. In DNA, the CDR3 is TGTGCCAGCAGTACCTTGGGGACAGCGAACAACAATGAGCAGTTCTTC.

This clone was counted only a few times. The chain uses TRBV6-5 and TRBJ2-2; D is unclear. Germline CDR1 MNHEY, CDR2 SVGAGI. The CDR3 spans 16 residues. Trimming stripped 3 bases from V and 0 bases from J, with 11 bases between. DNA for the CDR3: TGTGCCAGCAGTTATGTCACATTCTCGAACACCGGGGAGCTGTTTTTT. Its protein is CASSYVTFSNTGELFF.